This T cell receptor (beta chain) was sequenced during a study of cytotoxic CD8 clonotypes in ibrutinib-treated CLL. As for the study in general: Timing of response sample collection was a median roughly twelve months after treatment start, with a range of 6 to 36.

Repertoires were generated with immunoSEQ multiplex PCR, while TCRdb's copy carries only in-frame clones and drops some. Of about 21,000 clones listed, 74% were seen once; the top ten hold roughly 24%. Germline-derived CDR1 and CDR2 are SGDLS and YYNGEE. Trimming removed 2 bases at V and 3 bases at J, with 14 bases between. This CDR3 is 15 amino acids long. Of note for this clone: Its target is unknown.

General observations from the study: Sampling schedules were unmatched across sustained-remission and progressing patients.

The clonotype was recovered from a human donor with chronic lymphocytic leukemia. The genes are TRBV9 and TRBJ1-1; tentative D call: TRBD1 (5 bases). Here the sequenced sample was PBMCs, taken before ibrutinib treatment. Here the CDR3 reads CASSVMSGRDTEAFF. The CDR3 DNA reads TGTGCCAGCAGCGTTATGTCAGGGAGGGACACTGAAGCTTTCTTT. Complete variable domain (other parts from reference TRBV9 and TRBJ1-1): DSGVTQTPKHLITATGQRVTLRCSPRSGDLSVYWYQQSLDQGLQFLIQYYNGEERAKGNILERFSAQQFPDLHSELNLSSLELGDSALYFCASSVMSGRDTEAFFGQGTRLTVV.